These 24 T cell receptor beta chains originate from one sample sequenced in a study of blood T cell repertoires in COVID-19. Using immunoSEQ multiplex PCR, the repertoire was profiled, and TCRdb retains in-frame clones only, with some absent. Of 200,000 to 250,000 clones listed, roughly 84% were seen once; the top ten hold approximately 4%. The sample was peripheral blood. These receptor sequences come from a woman aged 80 or over with acute or convalescent COVID-19.

V is TRBV2 and J is TRBJ2-3; weak D call: TRBD2 (5 bases). The CDR3 is 17 residues long. Germline values: CDR1 SNHLY, CDR2 FYNNEI. The ends were cut back, 8 bases at V and 6 bases at J, with 27 bases in the middle. Written as DNA, the CDR3 is TGTGCCAGCGAGAGAGGAGGCGGCAAATTCTGGGTGGATACGCAGTATTTT. This codes for CASERGGGKFWVDTQYF. The full variable domain, its missing parts supplied by reference TRBV2 and TRBJ2-3, is EPEVTQTPSHQVTQMGQEVILRCVPISNHLYFYWYRQILGQKVEFLVSFYNNEISEKSEIFDDQFSVERPDGSNFTLKIRSTKLEDSAMYFCASERGGGKFWVDTQYFGPGTRLTVL.

The rearrangement joins TRBV6-2 or TRBV6-3 to TRBJ1-1; a weak D match, TRBD1 (5 bases). Deletions cut 5 bases from V and 5 bases from J, with 18 bases between. The CDR3 extends over 15 amino acids. CDR1 is MNHEY, CDR2 SVGEGT, per germline. CDR3 amino acids: CASSGAGYSWTEAFF. CDR3 bases: TGTGCCAGCAGTGGGGCAGGGTATAGCTGGACTGAAGCTTTCTTT.

The chain combines TRBV18 with TRBJ2-7; TRBD1 agrees at 9 bases. V dropped 0 bases and J dropped 0; count of bases not matched to a gene: 21. This CDR3 is 22 amino acids long. The germline CDR1 and CDR2 sequences are KGHSH and LQKENI. The CDR3 DNA reads as TGTGCCAGCTCACCACCGAGGTCACTGCTTATTACAGGGGGCCTCACCTCCTACGAGCAGTACTTC. It yields the protein CASSPPRSLLITGGLTSYEQYF.

The chain carries TRBV5-1 and TRBJ2-3; tentative D call: TRBD1 (6 bases). The CDR3 loop spans 14 amino acids. In germline, CDR1 is SGHRS, CDR2 YFSETQ. V was cut by 5 bases and J by 4 bases, with 14 bases left in between. The CDR3 region has the DNA TGCGCCAGCAGGGCTGGGGGCAACGCAGATACGCAGTATTTT. It encodes CASRAGGNADTQYF.

The chain is built from TRBV5-1 and TRBJ1-2; a weak D match, TRBD1 (6 bases). The V end lost 5 bases, the J end lost 8 bases, and 25 bases lay between the germline ends. Germline CDR1 reads SGHRS; CDR2 reads YFSETQ. CDR3 size: 16 residues. CDR3 DNA: TGCGCCAGCAGTATGGGGGCCGGGACCAAGGTTACGGGCTACACCTTC. Protein product: CASSMGAGTKVTGYTF.

The V and J genes are TRBV5-1 and TRBJ2-2, with 9 bases matching TRBD2. The CDR3 extends over 19 amino acids. CDR1 and CDR2 from the germline V gene are SGHRS and YFSETQ. Trimming removed 0 bases from V and 0 bases from J; junction bases left unmatched: 9. The CDR3 DNA reads as TGCGCCAGCAGCTTGGAACCCTTAGCGGGGGATGCGAACACCGGGGAGCTGTTTTTT. Its protein is CASSLEPLAGDANTGELFF.

The rearrangement uses TRBV2 and TRBJ2-1; D is possibly TRBD2 (5 bases). The length of the CDR3 is 11 residues. Trimming removed 4 bases at V and 14 bases at J, with 12 bases between. Germline CDR1 reads SNHLY; CDR2 reads FYNNEI. The chain's CDR3 is CASSVLGAEFF. CDR3 bases: TGTGCCAGCAGTGTACTAGGTGCCGAGTTCTTC.

V and J are TRBV6-2 or TRBV6-3 and TRBJ1-1; possibly TRBD1 for D (5 bases). V was trimmed by 6 bases and J by 2 bases, leaving 10 bases between them. The CDR3 length is 13 residues. CDR1 and CDR2 (germline): MNHEY, SVGEGT. The CDR3, as DNA: TGTGCCAGCAGCTCAGGGTTTAACACTGAAGCTTTCTTT. The encoded protein is CASSSGFNTEAFF.

For this clone: The same CDR3 can be traced to other DNA sequences in this sample. This chain links TRBV12-3 or TRBV12-4 with TRBJ1-3; D remains ambiguous. Between the trimmed V and J ends, which lost 8 bases and 0 bases, there was a span of 8 bases. This CDR3 has 13 amino acids. The DNA for the CDR3 is TGTGCCAGCTCCCGGAGCTCTGGAAACACCATATATTTT. Translated: CASSRSSGNTIYF.

The V gene is TRBV7-2, the J gene TRBJ1-2; D unclear. In germline, CDR1 is SGHTA, CDR2 FQGNSA. V was shortened by 5 bases and J by 5 bases, with 15 bases between the two germline ends. The CDR3 totals 14 residues. The CDR3 DNA is TGTGCCAGCAGCCCTACAGCTGGCATTTATGGCTACACCTTC. Translating it yields CASSPTAGIYGYTF.

V and J are TRBV28 and TRBJ1-2, with TRBD1 matching 9 bases. The CDR3 runs 14 residues. Unmatched junction bases numbered 1, after V lost 3 bases and J lost 2 bases. Germline CDR1 reads MDHEN; CDR2 reads SYDVKM. The CDR3 DNA reads TGTGCCAGCAGTTTCGGACAGGGGAACTATGGCTACACCTTC. Translated: CASSFGQGNYGYTF.

This clone was counted a single time. The rearrangement uses TRBV24-1 and TRBJ1-4, with a tentative D call TRBD1 (6 bases). The length of the CDR3 is 16 residues. CDR1 is KGHDR, CDR2 SFDVKD, per germline. The V end was cut by 0 bases, the J end by 5 bases, with 12 bases between. DNA for the CDR3: TGTGCCACCAGTGATTTGGGGGGGGCGGGCAATGAAAAACTGTTTTTT. Its protein product is CATSDLGGAGNEKLFF.

V and J are TRBV20-1 and TRBJ2-2; no definite D call. CDR3 size: 11 residues. V was cut by 6 bases and J by 1 base, with 3 bases left in between. The germline CDR1 and CDR2 sequences are DFQATT and SNEGSKA (reference sequence). The CDR3 protein is CSAGNTGELFF. The CDR3 DNA reads as TGCAGTGCCGGGAACACCGGGGAGCTGTTTTTT.

This clone was observed at least ten times. The chain has TRBV5-4 and TRBJ1-1; 9 bases map to TRBD1. Germline V gene sequence: CDR1 SGHNT, CDR2 YYREEE (reference sequence). The junction had 7 bases not matched to a gene; V was cut back by 5 bases and J by 2 bases. This CDR3 has 15 amino acids. The CDR3 loop is CASRKDRGGNTEAFF. The DNA of the CDR3 is TGTGCCAGCAGGAAGGACAGGGGAGGAAACACTGAAGCTTTCTTT.

The gene calls are TRBV25-1 and TRBJ2-5; 11 bases align to TRBD2. Trimming at V came to 5 bases and at J to 5 bases, leaving 7 bases not matched to a gene. Germline loops: CDR1 MGHDK, CDR2 SYGVNS. There are 15 residues in the CDR3. The CDR3 DNA sequence: TGTGCCAGCAGTCTCCGACTAGCGGGGAGGGAGACCCAGTACTTC. Protein: CASSLRLAGRETQYF. The full variable domain, completed using reference TRBV25-1 and TRBJ2-5, is EADIYQTPRYLVIGTGKKITLECSQTMGHDKMYWYQQDPGMELHLIHYSYGVNSTEKGDLSSESTVSRIRTEHFPLTLESARPSHTSQYLCASSLRLAGRETQYFGPGTRLLVL.

The rearrangement uses TRBV27 and TRBJ2-7; 7 nucleotides align to TRBD1. Germline lookup yields CDR1 MNHEY and CDR2 SMNVEV (reference sequence). The trim removed 6 bases at V and 7 bases at J, leaving 12 bases unmatched. CDR3 length: 14 amino acids. The CDR3 protein is CASRIRQGTGEQYF. CDR3 DNA: TGTGCCAGCAGAATTCGACAGGGCACGGGGGAGCAGTACTTC.

This chain joins TRBV7-2 and TRBJ2-7, with D unresolved. The V end lost 5 bases, the J end lost 3 bases, and 8 bases lay between the germline ends. Germline-derived CDR1 and CDR2 are SGHTA and FQGNSA. CDR3 size: 12 residues. The CDR3 reads CASSPLLYEQYF. CDR3 DNA sequence: TGTGCCAGCAGCCCCCTCCTCTACGAGCAGTACTTC.

The chain employs TRBV3-1 (or the pseudogene TRBV3-2) and TRBJ2-2, with D possibly being TRBD2 (5 bases). V dropped 3 bases and J dropped 7 bases, with 12 bases sitting between them. Germline values: CDR1 LGHDT, CDR2 YNNKEL (reference sequence). This CDR3 contains 14 residues. Here the CDR3 DNA reads TGTGCCAGCAGCCATCCAAACGGGGTCGGGGAGCTGTTTTTT. Its translation is CASSHPNGVGELFF.

This chain joins TRBV30 and TRBJ1-2; D might be TRBD1 (5 bases). Germline V CDR1 and CDR2: GTSNPN, SVGIG (reference sequence). This CDR3 has 12 amino acids. Trimming cost V 3 bases and J 1 base, with 6 bases left between them. The CDR3 loop reads CAWSGGNYGYTF. The CDR3 bases are TGTGCCTGGAGCGGGGGTAACTATGGCTACACCTTC.

This clone has more than one count but fewer than ten. V gene TRBV3-1 (or the pseudogene TRBV3-2) combines with J gene TRBJ1-1; no definite D call. The germline CDR1 and CDR2 sequences are LGHDT and YNNKEL (reference sequence). Trimming left V 1 base short and J 1 base short, with 10 bases between. The CDR3 length is 15 residues. CDR3 region: CASSQGGVWNTEAFF. The CDR3 DNA reads TGTGCCAGCAGCCAAGGCGGGGTGTGGAACACTGAAGCTTTCTTT.

In this sample, this clone turned up once. The genes are TRBV5-4 and TRBJ1-1, with unresolved D. V gave up 0 bases and J gave up 6 bases, with 9 bases separating them. The germline V gene encodes CDR1 SGHNT and CDR2 YYREEE (reference sequence). The CDR3 extends over 13 amino acids. The CDR3 bases are TGTGCCAGCAGCTTGGAAAGTGCGTCTGAAGCTTTCTTT. Its protein is CASSLESASEAFF. Full variable domain (rest looked up from reference TRBV5-4 and TRBJ1-1): ETGVTQSPTHLIKTRGQQVTLRCSSQSGHNTVSWYQQALGQGPQFIFQYYREEENGRGNFPPRFSGLQFPNYSSELNVNALELDDSALYLCASSLESASEAFFGQGTRLTVV.

The V call is TRBV19, the J call TRBJ1-4; D is unresolved. Trimming removed 4 bases at V and 3 bases at J, with 12 bases between. CDR3 length: 15 amino acids. The germline V gene has CDR1 LNHDA and CDR2 SQIVND (reference sequence). The CDR3 DNA is TGTGCCAGTAGTACATCGAAGGGAGCTAATGAAAAACTGTTTTTT. Translated: CASSTSKGANEKLFF.

The rearrangement links TRBV7-2 to TRBJ1-1; 7 bases line up with TRBD1. Germline V gene data show CDR1 as SGHTA and CDR2 as FQGNSA. This CDR3 is 13 amino acids long. V dropped 4 bases and J dropped 4; count of bases not matched to a gene: 3. The CDR3 nucleotides are TGTGCCAGCAGCTGGGGACAGCGCACTGAAGCTTTCTTT. Its translation is CASSWGQRTEAFF.

This clone was observed a few times. V and J are TRBV28 and TRBJ1-4; 7 nucleotides line up with TRBD1. V was clipped by 6 bases and J by 7 bases; unmatched bases: 8. CDR3 length: 14 residues. CDR1 and CDR2 (germline): MDHEN, SYDVKM. CDR3 sequence reads: CASRDDRVGEKLFF. The CDR3 DNA reads TGTGCCAGCAGAGATGACAGGGTGGGTGAAAAACTGTTTTTT.